These T cell receptor beta chains were read from a single sample in a study of blood T cell repertoires in COVID-19. Libraries were prepared by immunoSEQ multiplex PCR; TCRdb keeps only in-frame clonotypes and omits some of them. The sample consists of about 400,000 clones, approximately 87% of them appearing once. The sequencing input was PBMCs or T cells enriched from blood (not recorded which). These receptors were collected from a man aged 35-49 years in a cohort exposed to, infected with or recovered from COVID-19 (not recorded which). Both conserved end residues are part of each CDR3. The D gene is left open where the match is weak. Only part of the rows carry a size: once, few, many, or a class if the clone is expanded.

V	size	J	D	CDR3	DNA
TRBV5-1	NA	TRBJ2-1	NA	CASHPGSGSYNEQFF	TGCGCCAGCCACCCTGGGAGCGGCTCATACAATGAGCAGTTCTTC
TRBV3-1/TRBV3-2	NA	TRBJ2-3	TRBD2	CASSQAKLAGADTQYF	TGTGCCAGCAGCCAAGCGAAACTAGCGGGAGCAGATACGCAGTATTTT
TRBV2	NA	TRBJ2-5	NA	CASSPTGQETQYF	TGTGCCAGCAGTCCGACAGGCCAAGAGACCCAGTACTTC
TRBV13	NA	TRBJ1-3	NA	CASSFGRGGNTIYF	TGTGCCAGCAGCTTTGGAAGGGGTGGAAACACCATATATTTT
TRBV30	NA	TRBJ1-4	TRBD1	CAWNRQGTTNEKLFF	TGTGCCTGGAACCGACAGGGCACAACTAATGAAAAACTGTTTTTT
TRBV11-2	NA	TRBJ1-4	TRBD1	CASSLVGTGGTNEKLFF	TGTGCCAGCAGCTTAGTCGGGACAGGGGGCACTAATGAAAAACTGTTTTTT
TRBV3-1/TRBV3-2	NA	TRBJ1-2	TRBD1	CASSQGSGQRNYGYTF	TGTGCCAGCAGCCAAGGGTCGGGACAGAGAAACTATGGCTACACCTTC
TRBV5-1	NA	TRBJ2-1	TRBD2	CASSFFSAGDRNEQFF	TGCGCCAGCAGCTTTTTCTCTGCGGGAGATAGGAATGAGCAGTTCTTC
TRBV3-1/TRBV3-2	NA	TRBJ2-1	TRBD2	CASSPLAGVFNEQFF	TGTGCCAGCAGCCCCCTCGCGGGAGTATTCAATGAGCAGTTCTTC
TRBV2	NA	TRBJ1-4	TRBD1	CASRRGQGPGNEKLFF	TGTGCCAGCAGGCGGGGACAGGGGCCCGGGAATGAAAAACTGTTTTTT
TRBV18	once	TRBJ1-3	NA	CASSRPTGNTIYF	TGTGCCAGCTCGAGGCCCACAGGAAACACCATATATTTT
TRBV4-1	NA	TRBJ1-2	TRBD1	CASSQDQQTGWNYGYTF	TGCGCCAGCAGCCAAGATCAACAGACAGGGTGGAACTATGGCTACACCTTC
TRBV7-9	NA	TRBJ1-1	NA	CASSAAGATEAFF	TGTGCCAGCAGCGCCGCCGGAGCCACTGAAGCTTTCTTT
TRBV5-1	NA	TRBJ2-5	TRBD2	CASSELAGPQETQYF	TGCGCCAGCTCCGAACTAGCGGGCCCCCAAGAGACCCAGTACTTC
TRBV5-4	once	TRBJ1-2	TRBD1	CASSLVRDRGGYGYTF	TGTGCCAGCAGCTTGGTCCGGGACAGGGGAGGGTATGGCTACACCTTC
TRBV7-4	NA	TRBJ1-5	TRBD1	CASSKGQGSNQPQHF	TGTGCCAGCAGCAAAGGACAGGGAAGCAATCAGCCCCAGCATTTT
TRBV25-1	NA	TRBJ2-3	NA	CASSESTFYTQYF	TGTGCCAGCAGTGAATCGACTTTCTATACGCAGTATTTT
TRBV6-5	NA	TRBJ1-1	NA	CASSYSQGNTEAFF	TGTGCCAGCAGTTACTCGCAGGGGAACACTGAAGCTTTCTTT
TRBV19	NA	TRBJ2-6	TRBD1	CASSSGGAGANVLTF	TGTGCCAGTAGTTCAGGGGGCGCTGGGGCCAACGTCCTGACTTTC
TRBV3-1/TRBV3-2	once	TRBJ2-5	TRBD2	CASRGGMKTQYF	TGTGCCAGCAGGGGAGGGATGAAGACCCAGTACTTC
TRBV7-3	NA	TRBJ1-1	NA	CASSSREGTEAFF	TGTGCCAGCAGCTCCCGGGAGGGGACTGAAGCTTTCTTT
TRBV5-1	NA	TRBJ1-1	NA	CASSLSADTEAFF	TGCGCCAGCAGCTTGTCTGCAGACACTGAAGCTTTCTTT
TRBV3-1/TRBV3-2	NA	TRBJ2-7	NA	CASSQGGGSEQYF	TGTGCCAGCAGCCAAGGGGGGGGCTCCGAGCAGTACTTC
TRBV9	NA	TRBJ2-1	NA	CASSVGLGRGAKSYNEQFF	TGTGCCAGCAGCGTAGGCTTGGGCAGGGGCGCTAAAAGCTACAATGAGCAGTTCTTC
TRBV5-4	NA	TRBJ2-3	TRBD2	CASSSPGGPTSTDTQYF	TGTGCCAGCAGCTCCCCGGGGGGACCGACTAGCACAGATACGCAGTATTTT
TRBV10-2	NA	TRBJ1-1	NA	CASSGAYTEAFF	TGCGCCAGCAGTGGAGCGTACACTGAAGCTTTCTTT
TRBV10-2	NA	TRBJ2-7	NA	CASSESNLEQYF	TGCGCCAGCAGTGAGTCAAACTTGGAGCAGTACTTC
TRBV3-1/TRBV3-2	NA	TRBJ1-4	TRBD1	CASSRGDRATNEKLFF	TGTGCCAGCAGCCGCGGGGACAGGGCAACTAATGAAAAACTGTTTTTT
TRBV29-1	NA	TRBJ2-3	TRBD2	CSAKAASGSPDTQYF	TGCAGCGCGAAGGCGGCTAGCGGGAGCCCAGATACGCAGTATTTT
TRBV2	NA	TRBJ1-2	NA	CASTLDSRSYTF	TGTGCCAGCACCTTGGACAGTCGGAGCTACACCTTC
TRBV7-9	few	TRBJ1-1	NA	CASISGTEAFF	TGTGCCAGCATCAGCGGCACTGAAGCTTTCTTT
TRBV5-1	NA	TRBJ1-1	NA	CASSLEPNTEAFF	TGCGCCAGCAGCTTGGAGCCAAACACTGAAGCTTTCTTT
TRBV5-1	NA	TRBJ1-1	TRBD1	CASREQGARTEAFF	TGCGCCAGCAGGGAACAGGGGGCAAGAACTGAAGCTTTCTTT
TRBV5-1	once	TRBJ1-5	TRBD1	CASSPGTEGQPQHF	TGCGCCAGCAGCCCCGGGACAGAAGGTCAGCCCCAGCATTTT
TRBV30	NA	TRBJ2-1	TRBD2	CASIPAGTSGFEQFF	TGTGCCTCGATTCCAGCCGGGACTAGCGGTTTTGAGCAGTTCTTC
TRBV5-6	NA	TRBJ2-4	NA	CASSRVGGVTLNIQYF	TGTGCCAGCAGCCGAGTCGGCGGGGTAACCTTAAACATTCAGTACTTC
TRBV19	NA	TRBJ2-2	TRBD1	CASSTTDRVSGELFF	TGTGCCAGTAGTACCACGGACAGGGTTAGCGGGGAGCTGTTTTTT
TRBV14	NA	TRBJ2-3	TRBD2	CASSQAGGNTDTQYF	TGTGCCAGCAGCCAAGCGGGAGGGAACACAGATACGCAGTATTTT
TRBV5-6	NA	TRBJ2-2	NA	CASNPGPNTGELFF	TGTGCCAGCAACCCGGGTCCGAACACCGGGGAGCTGTTTTTT
TRBV5-8	NA	TRBJ2-3	TRBD1	CASSLDRGHGDTQYF	TGTGCCAGCAGCTTGGACAGGGGGCATGGAGATACGCAGTATTTT
TRBV5-8	NA	TRBJ1-5	NA	CASSLYWGSNQPQHF	TGTGCCAGCAGCTTGTACTGGGGCAGCAATCAGCCCCAGCATTTT
TRBV11-2	NA	TRBJ1-4	NA	CASSLDRGELFF	TGTGCCAGCAGCTTAGACAGGGGTGAACTGTTTTTT
TRBV28	NA	TRBJ2-7	TRBD1	CASSLTGGSNEQYF	TGTGCCAGCAGTTTGACAGGGGGCTCTAACGAGCAGTACTTC
TRBV6-5	NA	TRBJ1-2	NA	CASTRGSAGYTF	TGTGCCAGCACCCGGGGGTCGGCTGGCTACACCTTC
TRBV27	NA	TRBJ1-4	TRBD1	CASKTGRNEKLFF	TGTGCCAGCAAGACAGGGAGAAATGAAAAACTGTTTTTT
TRBV5-5	NA	TRBJ1-5	TRBD1	CASSLGQGIQPQHF	TGTGCCAGCAGCTTGGGACAGGGGATTCAGCCCCAGCATTTT
TRBV5-4	NA	TRBJ1-1	NA	CASSSRANRDTEAFF	TGTGCCAGCAGCTCTCGTGCAAATCGGGACACTGAAGCTTTCTTT
TRBV15	NA	TRBJ1-4	NA	CATSRDRVNEKLFF	TGTGCCACCAGCAGGGACAGAGTTAATGAAAAACTGTTTTTT
TRBV3-1/TRBV3-2	NA	TRBJ2-2	TRBD2	CASSQGISGITGELFF	TGTGCCAGCAGCCAAGGTATTAGCGGGATCACCGGGGAGCTGTTTTTT
TRBV3-1/TRBV3-2	once	TRBJ2-1	TRBD2	CASSLGLAGVNEQFF	TGTGCCAGCAGCCTGGGGCTAGCGGGAGTCAATGAGCAGTTCTTC
TRBV28	NA	TRBJ1-3	NA	CASSGGRFGNTIYF	TGTGCCAGCAGTGGAGGGCGCTTCGGAAACACCATATATTTT
TRBV2	NA	TRBJ2-5	TRBD1	CASSGTGRGETQYF	TGTGCCAGCAGTGGGACAGGGAGAGGAGAGACCCAGTACTTC
TRBV30	NA	TRBJ1-5	TRBD1	CAWSSDRVRGSNQPQHF	TGTGCCTGGAGTTCGGACAGGGTCCGGGGAAGCAATCAGCCCCAGCATTTT
TRBV14	NA	TRBJ2-7	NA	CASSRTQGTSGRRYEQYF	TGTGCCAGCAGCCGTACACAGGGGACCAGCGGGAGACGGTACGAGCAGTACTTC
TRBV11-1	once	TRBJ2-1	TRBD1	CASSLRWDRAYNEQFF	TGTGCCAGCAGCTTAAGGTGGGACAGGGCCTACAATGAGCAGTTCTTC
TRBV11-3	NA	TRBJ2-1	TRBD2	CASSFRLAQGNEQFF	TGTGCCAGCAGCTTCAGACTAGCCCAAGGCAATGAGCAGTTCTTC